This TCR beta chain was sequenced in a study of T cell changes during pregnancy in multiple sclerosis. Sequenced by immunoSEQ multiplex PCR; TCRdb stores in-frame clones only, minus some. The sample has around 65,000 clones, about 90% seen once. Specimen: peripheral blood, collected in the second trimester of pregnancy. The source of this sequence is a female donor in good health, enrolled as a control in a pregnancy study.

As DNA, the CDR3 is TGTGCCAGCAGCCCCCTCCCAGGAAGCTCTGGGGCCAACGTCCTGACTTTC. Translating gives CASSPLPGSSGANVLTF. This chain joins TRBV27 and TRBJ2-6; D not certain. CDR1 is MNHEY, CDR2 SMNVEV, per germline (reference sequence). This CDR3 has 17 amino acids. The germline V and J ends were trimmed by 6 bases and 0 bases, with 15 bases remaining between them.